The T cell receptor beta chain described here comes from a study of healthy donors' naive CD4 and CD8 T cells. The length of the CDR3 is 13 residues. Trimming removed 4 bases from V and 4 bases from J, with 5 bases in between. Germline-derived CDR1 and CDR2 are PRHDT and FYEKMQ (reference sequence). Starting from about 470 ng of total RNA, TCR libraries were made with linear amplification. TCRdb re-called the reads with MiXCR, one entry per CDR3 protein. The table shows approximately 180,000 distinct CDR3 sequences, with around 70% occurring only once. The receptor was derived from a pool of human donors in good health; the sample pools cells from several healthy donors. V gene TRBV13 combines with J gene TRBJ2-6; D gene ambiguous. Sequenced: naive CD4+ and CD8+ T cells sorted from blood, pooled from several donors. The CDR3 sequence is CASSSTGANVLTF. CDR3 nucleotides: TGTGCCAGCAGCTCCACCGGGGCCAACGTCCTGACTTTC.